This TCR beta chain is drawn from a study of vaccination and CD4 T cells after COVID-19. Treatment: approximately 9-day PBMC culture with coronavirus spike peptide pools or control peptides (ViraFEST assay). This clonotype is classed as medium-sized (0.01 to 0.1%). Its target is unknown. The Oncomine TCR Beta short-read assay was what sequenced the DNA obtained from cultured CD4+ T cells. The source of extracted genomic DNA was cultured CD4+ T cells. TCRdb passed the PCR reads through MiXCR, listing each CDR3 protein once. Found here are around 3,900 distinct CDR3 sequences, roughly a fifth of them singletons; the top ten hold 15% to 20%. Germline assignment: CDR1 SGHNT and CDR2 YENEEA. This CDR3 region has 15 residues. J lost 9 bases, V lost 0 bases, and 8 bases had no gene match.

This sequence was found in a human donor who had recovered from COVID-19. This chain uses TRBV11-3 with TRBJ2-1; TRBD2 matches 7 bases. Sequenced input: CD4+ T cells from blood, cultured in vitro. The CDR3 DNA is TGTGCCAGCAGCTTAGAGGCAGGGAGGGTCAGTGAGCAGTTCTTC. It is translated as CASSLEAGRVSEQFF.